These 4 T cell receptor beta chains share one sample of origin, sequenced in a study of blood T cell repertoires in COVID-19. Assay used: immunoSEQ multiplex PCR; TCRdb lists only in-frame clones, some missing. The data contain around 320,000 clones, over 90% of them singletons. Sequenced sample: PBMCs or T cells enriched from blood (not recorded which). The source of these receptors is a woman aged 25-40 years who had been exposed to COVID-19.

The rearrangement uses TRBV3-1 (or the pseudogene TRBV3-2) and TRBJ2-1, with 7 bases matching TRBD2. The trim removed 4 bases at V and 9 bases at J, leaving 12 bases unmatched. The germline gives CDR1 LGHDT, CDR2 YNNKEL (reference sequence). The CDR3 is 15 amino acids. In DNA form, the CDR3 reads TGTGCCAGCAGCCCTGACGGACTAGTGCAGGCTGAGCAGTTCTTC. This encodes CASSPDGLVQAEQFF.

The gene calls are TRBV5-1 and TRBJ2-5; D gene unclear. The CDR3 has 13 residues. The V gene's germline CDR1 is SGHRS and CDR2 YFSETQ. Trimming took 4 bases from V and 1 from J, leaving 8 bases between them. This CDR3 reads CASSMSSQETQYF. The CDR3 DNA reads TGCGCCAGCAGCATGTCCAGCCAAGAGACCCAGTACTTC.

The gene calls are TRBV5-1 and TRBJ2-3; possible D gene TRBD2, 6 bases. V lost 6 bases and J 0 bases, leaving 8 bases between the germline ends. This CDR3 has 13 amino acids. Germline CDR1 and CDR2: SGHRS and YFSETQ. CDR3 sequence reads: CASTAGSTDTQYF. CDR3 in DNA: TGCGCCAGCACGGCGGGGAGCACAGATACGCAGTATTTT.

CDR3 sequence (DNA): TGCGCCAGCAGCGGGACAGGGCGCGACACCGGGGAGCTGTTTTTT. Translation: CASSGTGRDTGELFF. V usage is TRBV5-1 and J usage is TRBJ2-2; 9 nucleotides line up with TRBD1. V lost 4 bases, J lost 3 bases, and 4 bases stayed unmatched. The CDR3 is 15 residues long. Germline loops: CDR1 SGHRS, CDR2 YFSETQ.